The clone carrying this TCR beta chain was detected a few times. As yet, its antigen is unknown. These data come from a study of T cells in Graves' hyperthyroidism and ophthalmopathy. Regarding the study as a whole: A median 6.5 months before onset, the model predicted ophthalmopathy. The blood repertoire included most of the expanded thyroid clonotypes above 0.001.

Germline V gene data show CDR1 as SQVTM and CDR2 as ANQGSEA. The CDR3 consists of 13 residues. Trimming pared 1 base from V and 4 bases from J, leaving 10 bases between. Researchers amplified the TCR beta CDR3 regions from RNA transcripts. HTBI primers were used for first-round RT-PCR of the TCR CDR3. TCRdb analysed the multiplex PCR reads with MiXCR anew, one entry per CDR3 protein. The sample lists roughly 500,000 distinct CDR3 sequences, around 50% occurring once. Criteria for exclusion of patients were uncontrolled infection, other autoimmune disease, pregnancy or lactation. This clonotype originated in an adult woman with Graves' disease, either hyperthyroidism or ophthalmopathy (not recorded which). The genes are TRBV29-1 and TRBJ1-1; maybe TRBD1 (6 bases). The sequenced sample consisted of peripheral blood or thyroid tissue (not recorded which). CDR3 residues: CSVEGDTTTEAFF. CDR3 coding DNA: TGCAGCGTTGAAGGGGACACAACCACTGAAGCTTTCTTT.